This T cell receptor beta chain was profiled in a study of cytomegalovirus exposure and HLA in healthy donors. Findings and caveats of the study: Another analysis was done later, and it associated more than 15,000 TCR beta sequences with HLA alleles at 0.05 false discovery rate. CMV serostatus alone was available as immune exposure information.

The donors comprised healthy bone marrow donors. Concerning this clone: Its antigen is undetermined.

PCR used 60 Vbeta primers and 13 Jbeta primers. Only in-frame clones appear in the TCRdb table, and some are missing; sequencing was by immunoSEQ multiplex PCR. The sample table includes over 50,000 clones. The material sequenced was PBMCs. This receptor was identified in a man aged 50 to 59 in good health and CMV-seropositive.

CDR3 protein: CASGTAYPMNTEAFF. As DNA, the CDR3 is TGTGCCAGCGGGACAGCCTACCCCATGAACACTGAAGCTTTCTTT. The chain carries TRBV6-1 and TRBJ1-1; 7 bases align to TRBD1. The CDR3 length is 15 residues. Germline V gene sequence: CDR1 MNHNS, CDR2 SASEGT. V lost 8 bases, J lost 0 bases, and 9 bases stayed unmatched.